This T cell receptor (beta chain) emerged from a study of T cell responses to AZD1222 COVID-19 vaccine. Study-level points and caveats: The donor group comprised mostly white British people and more females; the analysis possibly underestimated clonal diversity. Vaccine-associated CD4 TCRs spanned spike, dominant at 160-218 and 743-854. Reports say nearly half of spike-specific TCRs go after unmutated variant regions. Without day 14 samples, only post-peak T cell repertoires were studied.

The CDR3 has 16 residues. From germline, CDR1 is MDHEN and CDR2 SYDVKM. Trimming removed 5 bases from V and 7 bases from J; junction bases left unmatched: 12. About this clone itself: The antigen remains undetermined.

Produced via immunoSEQ multiplex PCR; TCRdb's table is partial and in-frame only. The sample records 100,000 to 150,000 clones, over 75% being singletons. The receptor's source is an adult in good health. The rearrangement uses TRBV28 and TRBJ2-2, with TRBD2 matching over 8 bases. The sequencing used peripheral blood, collected on day 0 of AZD1222 vaccination. CDR3 DNA sequence: TGTGCCAGCAGTGGGCCGGGACTAGTTAAGCTCGGGGAGCTGTTTTTT. It encodes CASSGPGLVKLGELFF.